The 2 T cell receptor beta chains listed next were all sequenced from one sample in a study of cytomegalovirus exposure and HLA in healthy donors. The study ran its PCR with 60 Vbeta and 13 Jbeta primers. The assay was immunoSEQ multiplex PCR, and TCRdb's table has in-frame clones only and misses some. The sample includes under 150,000 clones, approximately 80% of them seen just once. Input material: PBMCs. The receptors come from a man between 18 and 29 years old in good health and CMV-seronegative.

This sequence joins TRBV4-2 and TRBJ1-2; D is uncertain. The CDR3 length is 15 residues. CDR1 and CDR2 from the germline V gene are LGHNA and YNFKEQ. The germline V and J ends were trimmed by 4 bases and 4 bases, with 16 bases remaining between them. CDR3 DNA: TGTGCCAGCAGCCCGACGGCGGCGGTAGGCTATGGCTACACCTTC. Its translation: CASSPTAAVGYGYTF.

The rearrangement links TRBV5-1 to TRBJ2-1; 8 positions match TRBD2. This CDR3 has 13 amino acids. V was clipped by 4 bases and J by 9 bases; unmatched bases: 6. Germline assignment: CDR1 SGHRS and CDR2 YFSETQ. CDR3 nucleotide sequence: TGCGCCAGCAGCCGGACTAGCCCTGGTGAGCAGTTCTTC. This sequence encodes CASSRTSPGEQFF.